Following are 32 T cell receptor beta chains from one sample sequenced in a study of beta chain features in type 1 diabetes. The sequenced template was cDNA made from the entire isolated RNA. Assay: immunoSEQ multiplex PCR; the TCRdb copy retains only in-frame clones and omits some. In the table there are around 290,000 clones, 7.5% to 9.5% of which are singletons. Sequencing was performed on central memory CD4+ T cells from blood. Every receptor here comes from a woman under 30 in good health.

This clone was counted only a few times. V gene TRBV4-3 combines with J gene TRBJ2-3; D is undetermined. Trimming removed 0 bases from V and 1 base from J, with 23 bases in between. There are 20 residues in the CDR3. The germline CDR1 and CDR2 sequences are LGHNA and YSLEER. In nucleotides, the CDR3 is TGCGCCAGCAGCCAAGAAGTGCGGAAAGGGCTAGTCTCTGGCACAGATACGCAGTATTTT. Its translation: CASSQEVRKGLVSGTDTQYF.

This clone has just a few counts. The chain is built from TRBV28 and TRBJ1-6; no firm D call. The V end was cut by 3 bases, the J end by 9 bases, with 15 bases between. The CDR3 totals 15 residues. CDR1 and CDR2 from the germline V gene are MDHEN and SYDVKM. In nucleotides, the CDR3 is TGTGCCAGCAGTTTTACCCTAAGGACGGGTTCACCCCTCCACTTT. It translates to CASSFTLRTGSPLHF.

This clone was detected only a few times. This chain connects TRBV11-2 to TRBJ2-2; the match to TRBD1 covers 10 bases. With 5 bases clipped from V and 7 bases from J, the junction kept 10 bases outside the gene matches. Germline V gene lookup returns CDR1 SGHAT and CDR2 FQNNGV. The CDR3 runs to 16 residues. CDR3 nucleotides: TGTGCCAGCAGCCCAGGGACAGGGGTTGGCGTCGGGGAGCTGTTTTTT. Translation: CASSPGTGVGVGELFF.

This chain joins TRBV6-5 and TRBJ1-1, with a tentative D call TRBD1 (5 bases). This CDR3 has 15 amino acids. CDR1 and CDR2 (germline): MNHEY, SVGAGI. Trimming pared 7 bases from V and 5 bases from J, leaving 20 bases between. For the CDR3, the DNA is TGTGCCAGCACCCAAGGACGGGGGGTTGGGACTGAAGCTTTCTTT. This encodes CASTQGRGVGTEAFF.

This clone appeared a few times. The V call is TRBV5-1, the J call TRBJ1-5, with D perhaps TRBD1 (6 bases). Germline V gene data show CDR1 as SGHRS and CDR2 as YFSETQ. The CDR3 is made up of 15 amino acids. Trimming shortened V by 3 bases and J by 3 bases, and 13 bases separated the two germline ends. CDR3 bases: TGCGCCAGCAGCTCGGACGGACAGACCAATCAGCCCCAGCATTTT. It is translated as CASSSDGQTNQPQHF.

The chain's CDR3 is CASSSYLLRPGTGGLGEQFF. The CDR3 coding sequence is TGTGCCAGCAGTTCCTACCTACTGCGGCCCGGGACAGGGGGCCTCGGGGAGCAGTTCTTC. V usage is TRBV27 and J usage is TRBJ2-1, with 12 positions matching TRBD1. V shed 4 bases, J shed 10 bases, and the junction held 23 bases outside the gene matches. Germline assignment: CDR1 MNHEY and CDR2 SMNVEV (reference sequence). CDR3 length: 20 residues.

This clone was seen more than once but under ten times. The chain joins TRBV2 to TRBJ2-3; 8 positions agree with TRBD2. V shed 5 bases, J shed 4 bases, and the junction held 8 bases outside the gene matches. This CDR3 is built from 15 residues. Germline assignment: CDR1 SNHLY and CDR2 FYNNEI. Written as DNA, the CDR3 is TGTGCCAGCAGTAGGACTCGGGGGGGATCAGATACGCAGTATTTT. Translation gives CASSRTRGGSDTQYF.

Only a few counts were recorded for this clone. The CDR3 loop is CASSPDRGRTGELFF. Written as DNA, the CDR3 is TGTGCCAGCAGCCCGGACAGGGGGCGGACCGGGGAGCTGTTTTTT. The chain has TRBV7-9 and TRBJ2-2; 11 positions match TRBD1. J gave up 5 bases and V 5 bases, and 4 bases lay outside the gene matches. CDR1 is SEHNR and CDR2 is FQNEAQ in the germline V gene (reference sequence). This CDR3 comprises 15 residues.

The chain employs TRBV7-9 and TRBJ2-1; unclear D gene. Trimming pared 0 bases from V and 6 bases from J, leaving 6 bases between. Germline values: CDR1 SEHNR, CDR2 FQNEAQ (reference sequence). This CDR3 contains 13 residues. The CDR3 sequence: CASSLASRNEQFF. CDR3 in DNA: TGTGCCAGCAGCTTAGCTAGTCGCAATGAGCAGTTCTTC. The full variable domain, in which reference TRBV7-9 and TRBJ2-1 provide the parts outside the CDR3, is DTGVSQNPRHKITKRGQNVTFRCDPISEHNRLYWYRQTLGQGPEFLTYFQNEAQLEKSRLLSDRFSAERPKGSFSTLEIQRTEQGDSAMYLCASSLASRNEQFFGPGTRLTVL.

This clone was observed a few times. This chain uses TRBV10-3 with TRBJ2-1; 10 bases are a match to TRBD2. CDR1 ENHRY and CDR2 SYGVKD come from the germline V gene. The CDR3 covers 15 residues. Unmatched junction bases numbered 5, after V lost 6 bases and J lost 3 bases. The CDR3 protein is CAIRSGTSDYNEQFF. CDR3 nucleotides: TGTGCCATCAGAAGCGGGACTAGCGACTACAATGAGCAGTTCTTC.

This clone has more than one count but fewer than ten. The CDR3 region is CASSVGTGAGYTF. Here the CDR3 DNA reads TGTGCCAGCAGCGTCGGGACAGGGGCTGGCTACACCTTC. The chain combines TRBV6-6 with TRBJ1-2, with 10 positions matching TRBD1. This CDR3 has 13 amino acids. The V gene's germline CDR1 is MNHNY and CDR2 SVGAGI (reference sequence). V lost 6 bases to trimming and J lost 7 bases; unmatched junction nucleotides: 5.

There are a few counts of this clone. A much larger clone sits a single nucleotide away, making a read error possible. The rearrangement joins TRBV7-6 to TRBJ1-1, with D uncertain. The length of the CDR3 is 13 residues. The V gene lost 1 base and the J gene lost 1 base, with 4 bases spanning the gap. Germline V CDR1 and CDR2: SGHVS, FNYEAQ. The chain's CDR3 is CASSLVRNTEAFF. The CDR3 DNA is TGTGCCAGCAGCTTAGTTCGGAACACTGAAGCTTTCTTT.

This clone was counted between two and nine times. The CDR3 nucleotides are TGTGCCAGCAGCTTCGGGGGGAAGATAAATGAAAAACTGTTTTTT. Amino acid sequence: CASSFGGKINEKLFF. J is TRBJ1-4 and V is TRBV7-2; D is possibly TRBD1 (5 bases). The CDR3 length is 15 residues. Germline CDR1 reads SGHTA; CDR2 reads FQGNSA. The V and J ends lost 3 bases and 5 bases respectively, with 13 bases between them.

The chain uses TRBV19 and TRBJ1-1; D not certain. V lost 7 bases and J 3 bases, leaving 15 bases between the germline ends. Germline V lookup: CDR1 LNHDA, CDR2 SQIVND (reference sequence). The CDR3 extends over 14 amino acids. In DNA form, the CDR3 reads TGTGCCAGTAAGCAGAATCCCGCGGACACTGAAGCTTTCTTT. Its protein is CASKQNPADTEAFF.

The sample holds a few counts of this clone. This likely stems from a read error, as it lies one base from a far larger clone. The DNA of the CDR3 is TGCAGCGGGCAGGGAGGGCAAGAGACCCAGTACTTC. Its protein is CSGQGGQETQYF. The chain combines TRBV29-1 with TRBJ2-5; 7 nucleotides align to TRBD2. Per germline, CDR1 SQVTM and CDR2 ANQGSEA. CDR3 length equals 12 residues. J was trimmed by 2 bases and V by 7 bases; bases with no gene match: 4.

This clone was seen only a few times. This rearrangement joins TRBV7-2 to TRBJ2-7; 10 nucleotides line up with TRBD2. This CDR3 region has 15 residues. The trim removed 5 bases at V and 5 bases at J, leaving 9 bases unmatched. Germline V lookup: CDR1 SGHTA, CDR2 FQGNSA. CDR3 coding DNA: TGTGCCAGCAGCCCCGGGGGAGCGGGAGGGCACGAGCAGTACTTC. Protein product: CASSPGGAGGHEQYF.

V and J are TRBV11-2 and TRBJ1-2; tentatively, D is TRBD1 (5 bases). CDR1 is SGHAT, CDR2 FQNNGV, per germline. The CDR3 is 14 amino acids. Trimming removed 7 bases at V and 5 bases at J, with 17 bases between. CDR3 protein: CASTTGAESYGYTF. DNA of the CDR3: TGTGCCAGCACTACAGGCGCCGAAAGTTATGGCTACACCTTC. The full variable domain, completed using reference TRBV11-2 and TRBJ1-2, is EAGVAQSPRYKIIEKRQSVAFWCNPISGHATLYWYQQILGQGPKLLIQFQNNGVVDDSQLPKDRFSAERLKGVDSTLKIQPAKLEDSAVYLCASTTGAESYGYTFGSGTRLTVV.

This clone turned up a few times. The chain joins TRBV7-2 to TRBJ1-4; D ambiguous. The CDR3 contains 13 residues. Trimming shortened V by 8 bases and J by 3 bases, and 10 bases separated the two germline ends. Germline V lookup: CDR1 SGHTA, CDR2 FQGNSA. This CDR3 is CASRQRSNEKLFF. The CDR3 bases are TGTGCCAGCCGTCAGAGGTCTAATGAAAAACTGTTTTTT. Based on the CDR3 plus reference TRBV7-2 and TRBJ1-4, the full variable domain is GAGVSQSPSNKVTEKGKDVELRCDPISGHTALYWYRQSLGQGLEFLIYFQGNSAPDKSGLPSDRFSAERTGGSVSTLTIQRTQQEDSAVYLCASRQRSNEKLFFGSGTQLSVL.

The genes are TRBV7-2 and TRBJ1-2; D possibly corresponds to TRBD1 (5 bases). This CDR3 has 14 amino acids. Trimming took 7 bases from V and 3 from J, leaving 15 bases between them. Germline V gene sequence: CDR1 SGHTA, CDR2 FQGNSA. CDR3 bases: TGTGCCAGCATCGCCGGGGGGTCCGACTATGGCTACACCTTC. Amino acids: CASIAGGSDYGYTF.

This clone turned up a few times. This chain connects TRBV15 to TRBJ2-7, with D perhaps given as TRBD1 or TRBD2 (5 bases each). The CDR3 runs to 14 residues. V gave up 1 base and J gave up 0 bases, with 7 bases separating them. Germline V lookup: CDR1 LNHNV, CDR2 YYDKDF (reference sequence). The CDR3: CATSRGGFSYEQYF. The CDR3 region has the DNA TGTGCCACCAGCAGAGGGGGGTTCTCCTACGAGCAGTACTTC.

The CDR3 sequence is CASSVQRGGVGDTQYF. The CDR3 coding sequence is TGTGCCAGCAGTGTTCAGCGGGGGGGAGTGGGAGATACGCAGTATTTT. The chain is built from TRBV6-1 and TRBJ2-3; 10 nucleotides align to TRBD2. The length of the CDR3 is 16 residues. Germline V gives CDR1 MNHNS, CDR2 SASEGT. The ends lost 4 bases at V and 5 bases at J; junction bases unmatched: 9.

This clone occurred a few times. This sequence joins TRBV29-1 and TRBJ2-1; maybe TRBD2 (5 bases). The ends were cut back, 4 bases at V and 10 bases at J, with 11 bases in the middle. The CDR3 has 11 amino acids. Germline CDR1 SQVTM, CDR2 ANQGSEA. The CDR3 protein is CSVGPEREQFF. CDR3 bases: TGCAGCGTTGGACCCGAGCGGGAGCAGTTCTTC.

The table lists this clone with a few counts. The V gene is TRBV4-3, the J gene TRBJ2-1; D is undetermined. Trimming removed 2 bases at V and 5 bases at J, with 13 bases between. The CDR3 spans 15 residues. CDR1 is LGHNA, CDR2 YSLEER, per germline. CDR3: CASSQQSSANNEQFF. The DNA of the CDR3 is TGCGCCAGCAGCCAACAAAGTTCCGCCAACAATGAGCAGTTCTTC.

This clone appeared a few times. This chain joins TRBV5-1 and TRBJ1-6; D is uncertain. This CDR3 contains 13 residues. The germline CDR1 and CDR2 sequences are SGHRS and YFSETQ. V lost 0 bases and J lost 7, with 5 bases in between. The CDR3 loop reads CASSLAGNSPLHF. The CDR3 coding sequence is TGCGCCAGCAGCTTGGCCGGGAATTCACCCCTCCACTTT.

Many counts were recorded for this clone. The gene calls are TRBV20-1 and TRBJ2-2; D is ambiguous. V gave up 4 bases and J gave up 4 bases, with 4 bases separating them. Germline values: CDR1 DFQATT, CDR2 SNEGSKA (reference sequence). CDR3 length equals 11 residues. CDR3 coding DNA: TGCAGTGCTAAACTCACCGGGGAGCTGTTTTTT. It yields the protein CSAKLTGELFF.

The chain links TRBV19 to TRBJ2-2, with 11 bases matching TRBD1. The CDR3 has 15 amino acids. Germline V gives CDR1 LNHDA, CDR2 SQIVND (reference sequence). V trimming: 7 bases; J trimming: 2 bases; junction bases outside the gene matches: 3. CDR3 in DNA: TGTGCCAGTACCAGGACAGGGGGCAACACCGGGGAGCTGTTTTTT. Translated: CASTRTGGNTGELFF.

The table lists this clone with a few counts. The V gene is TRBV6-4, the J gene TRBJ2-1; no clear D gene. V lost 0 bases and J lost 5, with 8 bases in between. CDR3 length equals 14 residues. Germline lookup yields CDR1 MRHNA and CDR2 SNTAGT. Here the CDR3 reads CASSDSNRNNEQFF. The DNA for the CDR3 is TGTGCCAGCAGTGACTCGAATAGAAACAATGAGCAGTTCTTC.

The gene calls are TRBV7-2 and TRBJ2-2; 7 positions agree with TRBD2. The CDR3 sequence is 14 residues long. Germline-derived CDR1 and CDR2 are SGHTA and FQGNSA. The ends lost 5 bases at V and 4 bases at J; junction bases unmatched: 4. This chain's CDR3 is CASSRGGTTGELFF. CDR3 DNA: TGTGCCAGCAGCCGGGGAGGGACCACCGGGGAGCTGTTTTTT.

V and J are TRBV2 and TRBJ1-2, with D perhaps TRBD1 (6 bases). Trimming cost V 6 bases and J 7 bases, with 18 bases left between them. This CDR3 region has 14 residues. Germline values: CDR1 SNHLY, CDR2 FYNNEI. The CDR3 DNA sequence: TGTGCCAGCAGGTACATTGCAGGGGAAGGTGGCTACACCTTC. It specifies CASRYIAGEGGYTF.

The V gene is TRBV27, the J gene TRBJ1-5; D is ambiguous. The CDR3 runs 13 residues. The germline CDR1 and CDR2 sequences are MNHEY and SMNVEV (reference sequence). Trimming cost V 3 bases and J 6 bases, with 9 bases left between them. In nucleotides, the CDR3 is TGTGCCAGCAGTTTTAGGGAGACTCAGCCCCAGCATTTT. This gives the protein CASSFRETQPQHF.

The rearrangement uses TRBV29-1 and TRBJ2-2; 8 nucleotides match TRBD1. V was pared by 5 bases and J by 7 bases, with 9 bases of the junction left unmatched. Germline V gene lookup returns CDR1 SQVTM and CDR2 ANQGSEA. The CDR3 consists of 14 residues. In DNA form, the CDR3 reads TGCAGCGTTTATCGACAGGGGAATAGCGGGGAGCTGTTTTTT. The encoded protein is CSVYRQGNSGELFF.

This sequence joins TRBV11-2 and TRBJ2-4; tentative D call: TRBD1 (7 bases). Trimming shortened V by 0 bases and J by 1 base, and 22 bases separated the two germline ends. Germline CDR1 SGHAT, CDR2 FQNNGV. This CDR3 spans 20 amino acids. The CDR3, as DNA: TGTGCCAGCAGCTTAGAACCGACAGGGAGGCGGGCTAGGGCCAAAAACATTCAGTACTTC. Encoded protein: CASSLEPTGRRARAKNIQYF. The whole variable domain, filled in from reference TRBV11-2 and TRBJ2-4, reads EAGVAQSPRYKIIEKRQSVAFWCNPISGHATLYWYQQILGQGPKLLIQFQNNGVVDDSQLPKDRFSAERLKGVDSTLKIQPAKLEDSAVYLCASSLEPTGRRARAKNIQYFGAGTRLSVL.